This T cell receptor (beta chain) was identified in a study of CXCR3-negative and CXCR3-positive naive CD8 T cells. The CDR3 spans 15 residues. Germline loops: CDR1 PRHDT, CDR2 FYEKMQ (reference sequence). Overall study findings and caveats: TRB CDR3 hydrophobicity was greater in CXCR3-positive naive cells than in CXCR3-negative naive cells.

All TRB cDNA libraries came from 5' RACE performed with UMI labels. TCRdb reprocessed the 5' RACE reads; each CDR3 protein has one entry and no DNA is given. This sample's table reports 150,000 to 180,000 distinct CDR3 sequences. Notes on this clonotype: Its antigen is unidentified.

The TCR originated in a human donor in good health. Some clones in this sample may be carry-over from other donors' samples. The source material was naive CXCR3+ CD8+ T cells from blood. Noted subset: CD45RO-CCR7+CD27+CD95- naive CD8+ T cells expressing CXCR3 (TNR3+). V usage is TRBV13 and J usage is TRBJ1-6; without DNA, the TCRdb call of TRBD1 cannot be checked. The CDR3 sequence is CASSLVGQGNSPLHF.